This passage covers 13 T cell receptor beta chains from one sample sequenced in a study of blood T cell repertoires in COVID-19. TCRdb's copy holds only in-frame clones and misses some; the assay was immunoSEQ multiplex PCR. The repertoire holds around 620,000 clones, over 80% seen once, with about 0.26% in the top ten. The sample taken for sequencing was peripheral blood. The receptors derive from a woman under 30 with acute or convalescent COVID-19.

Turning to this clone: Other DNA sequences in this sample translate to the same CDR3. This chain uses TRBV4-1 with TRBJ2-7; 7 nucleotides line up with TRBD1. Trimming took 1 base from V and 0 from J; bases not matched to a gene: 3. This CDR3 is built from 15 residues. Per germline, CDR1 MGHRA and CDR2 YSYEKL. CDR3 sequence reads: CASSQVAGGSYEQYF. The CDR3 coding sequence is TGCGCCAGCAGCCAAGTGGCAGGGGGCTCCTACGAGCAGTACTTC.

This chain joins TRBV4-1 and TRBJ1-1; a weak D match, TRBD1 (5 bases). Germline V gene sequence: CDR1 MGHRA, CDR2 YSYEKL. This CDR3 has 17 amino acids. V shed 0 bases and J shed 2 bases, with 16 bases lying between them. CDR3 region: CASSQEGGGRLNTEAFF. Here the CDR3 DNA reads TGCGCCAGCAGCCAAGAAGGCGGGGGACGACTAAACACTGAAGCTTTCTTT.

CDR3 sequence reads: CSLRSGGEAFF. The CDR3 nucleotides are TGCAGCCTACGGTCAGGGGGGGAAGCTTTCTTT. The V gene is TRBV29-1, the J gene TRBJ1-1; TRBD1 matches at 7 bases. V lost 8 bases and J lost 8; bases outside the gene matches: 8. The CDR3 runs 11 residues. Looked up from germline, CDR1 is SQVTM and CDR2 is ANQGSEA.

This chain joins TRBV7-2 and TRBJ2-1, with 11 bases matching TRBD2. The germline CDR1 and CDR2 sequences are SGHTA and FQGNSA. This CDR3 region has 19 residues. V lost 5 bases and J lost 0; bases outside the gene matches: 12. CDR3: CASSPLVAGGSGSYNEQFF. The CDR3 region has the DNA TGTGCCAGCAGCCCCCTTGTAGCGGGGGGGTCTGGCTCCTACAATGAGCAGTTCTTC.

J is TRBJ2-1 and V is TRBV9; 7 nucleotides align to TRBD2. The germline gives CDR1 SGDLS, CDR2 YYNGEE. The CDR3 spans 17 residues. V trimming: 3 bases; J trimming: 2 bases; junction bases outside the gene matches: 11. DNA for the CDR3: TGTGCCAGCAGCGGTGGGACTACCTCGTTTACCTACAATGAGCAGTTCTTC. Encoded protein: CASSGGTTSFTYNEQFF.

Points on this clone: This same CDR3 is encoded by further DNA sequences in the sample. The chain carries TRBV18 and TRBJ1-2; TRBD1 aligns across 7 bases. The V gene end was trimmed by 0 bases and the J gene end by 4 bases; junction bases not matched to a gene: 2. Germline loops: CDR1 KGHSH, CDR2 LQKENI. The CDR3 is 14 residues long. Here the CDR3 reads CASSPPDRVYGYTF. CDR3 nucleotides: TGTGCCAGCTCACCACCCGACAGGGTCTATGGCTACACCTTC.

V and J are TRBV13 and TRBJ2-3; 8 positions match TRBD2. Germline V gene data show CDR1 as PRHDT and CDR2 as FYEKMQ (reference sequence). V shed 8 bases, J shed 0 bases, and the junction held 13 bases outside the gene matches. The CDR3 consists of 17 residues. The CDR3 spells CASPGPAGETSTDTQYF. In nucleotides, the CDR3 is TGTGCCAGCCCAGGCCCAGCGGGGGAGACTAGCACAGATACGCAGTATTTT.

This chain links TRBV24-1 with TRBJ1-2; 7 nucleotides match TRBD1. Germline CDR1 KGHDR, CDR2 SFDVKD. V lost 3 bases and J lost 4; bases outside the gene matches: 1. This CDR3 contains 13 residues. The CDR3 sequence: CATSDDRAYGYTF. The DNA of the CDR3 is TGTGCCACCAGTGATGACAGGGCCTATGGCTACACCTTC.

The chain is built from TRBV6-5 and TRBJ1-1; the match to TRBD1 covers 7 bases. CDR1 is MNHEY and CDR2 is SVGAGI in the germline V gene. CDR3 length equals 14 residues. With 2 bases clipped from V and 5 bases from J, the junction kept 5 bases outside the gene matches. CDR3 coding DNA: TGTGCCAGCAGTTACGACAGGGTGACGACTGAAGCTTTCTTT. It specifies CASSYDRVTTEAFF.

In DNA form, the CDR3 reads TGTGCCAGCTCTCTTCCGGGACAGGGTTGGGACGAGCAGTACTTC. Its protein product is CASSLPGQGWDEQYF. This chain uses TRBV18 with TRBJ2-7, with TRBD1 identical over 9 bases. The V and J ends lost 6 bases and 5 bases, in that order; junction bases with no gene match: 11. Germline V gene sequence: CDR1 KGHSH, CDR2 LQKENI. The CDR3 loop spans 15 amino acids.

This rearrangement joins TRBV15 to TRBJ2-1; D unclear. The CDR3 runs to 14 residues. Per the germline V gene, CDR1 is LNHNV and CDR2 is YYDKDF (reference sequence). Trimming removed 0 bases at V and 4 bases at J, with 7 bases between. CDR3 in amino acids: CATSRDPLYNEQFF. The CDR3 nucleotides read TGTGCCACCAGCAGAGACCCCCTTTACAATGAGCAGTTCTTC.

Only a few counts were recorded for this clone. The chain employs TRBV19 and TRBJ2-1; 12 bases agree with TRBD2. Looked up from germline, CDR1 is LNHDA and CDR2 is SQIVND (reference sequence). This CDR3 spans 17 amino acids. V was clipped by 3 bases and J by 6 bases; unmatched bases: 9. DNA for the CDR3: TGTGCCAGTAGTATTTCGGCTAGCGGGGGGGCGGGCAATGAGCAGTTCTTC. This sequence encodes CASSISASGGAGNEQFF.

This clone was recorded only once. CDR3 sequence: CASSSTGVGQPQHF. In nucleotides, the CDR3 is TGTGCCAGCAGTTCCACAGGGGTCGGGCAGCCCCAGCATTTT. The chain is built from TRBV25-1 and TRBJ1-5, with 7 bases identical to TRBD1. Trimming at V came to 5 bases and at J to 7 bases, leaving 8 bases not matched to a gene. The germline V gene has CDR1 MGHDK and CDR2 SYGVNS. CDR3 size: 14 residues.